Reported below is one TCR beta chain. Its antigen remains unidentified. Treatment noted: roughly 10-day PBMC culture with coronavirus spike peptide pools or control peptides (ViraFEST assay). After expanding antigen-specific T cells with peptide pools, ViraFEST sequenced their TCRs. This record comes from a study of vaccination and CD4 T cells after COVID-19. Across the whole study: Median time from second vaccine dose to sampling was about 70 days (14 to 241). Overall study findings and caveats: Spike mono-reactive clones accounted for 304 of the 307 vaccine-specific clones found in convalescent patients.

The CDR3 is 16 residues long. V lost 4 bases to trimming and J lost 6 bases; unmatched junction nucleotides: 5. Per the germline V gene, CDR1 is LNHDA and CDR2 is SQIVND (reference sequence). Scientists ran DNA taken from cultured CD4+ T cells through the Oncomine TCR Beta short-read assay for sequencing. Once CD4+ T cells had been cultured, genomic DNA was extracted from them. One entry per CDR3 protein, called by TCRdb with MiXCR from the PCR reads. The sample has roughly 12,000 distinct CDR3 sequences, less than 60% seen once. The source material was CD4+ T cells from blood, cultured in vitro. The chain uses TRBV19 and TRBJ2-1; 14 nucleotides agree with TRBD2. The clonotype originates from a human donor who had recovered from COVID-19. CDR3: CASSTRGTSGSNEQFF. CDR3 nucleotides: TGTGCCAGTAGTACGAGGGGGACTAGCGGGAGCAATGAGCAGTTCTTC.